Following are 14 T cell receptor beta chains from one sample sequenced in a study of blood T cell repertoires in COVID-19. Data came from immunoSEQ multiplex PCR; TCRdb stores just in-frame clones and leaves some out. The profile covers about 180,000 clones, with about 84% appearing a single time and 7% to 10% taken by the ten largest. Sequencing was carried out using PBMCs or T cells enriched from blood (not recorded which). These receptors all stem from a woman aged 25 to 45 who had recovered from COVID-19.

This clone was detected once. CDR3 coding DNA: TGTGCCAGCAGCTTCAACAGGGCTGGCTACACCTTC. Residues: CASSFNRAGYTF. The J gene is TRBJ1-2, the V gene TRBV7-9, with D maybe TRBD1 (6 bases). V lost 3 bases to trimming and J lost 7 bases, with 9 bases between them. Per the germline V gene, CDR1 is SEHNR and CDR2 is FQNEAQ (reference sequence). The CDR3 has 12 residues.

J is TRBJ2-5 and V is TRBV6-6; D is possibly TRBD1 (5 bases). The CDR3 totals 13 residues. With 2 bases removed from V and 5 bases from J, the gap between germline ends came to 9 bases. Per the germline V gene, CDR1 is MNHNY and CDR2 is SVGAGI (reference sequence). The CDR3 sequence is CASSYDRTETQYF. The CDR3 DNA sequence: TGTGCCAGCAGTTACGACAGAACGGAGACCCAGTACTTC.

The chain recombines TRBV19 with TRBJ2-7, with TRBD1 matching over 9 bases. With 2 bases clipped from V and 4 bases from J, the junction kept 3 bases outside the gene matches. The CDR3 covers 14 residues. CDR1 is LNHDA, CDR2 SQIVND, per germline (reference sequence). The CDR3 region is CASSITGGLYEQYF. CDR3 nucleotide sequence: TGTGCCAGTAGTATAACAGGGGGCCTATACGAGCAGTACTTC.

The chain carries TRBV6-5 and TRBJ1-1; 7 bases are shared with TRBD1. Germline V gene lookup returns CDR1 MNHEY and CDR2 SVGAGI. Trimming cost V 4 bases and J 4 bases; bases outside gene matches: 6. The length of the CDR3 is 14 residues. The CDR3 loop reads CASSSDRIGTEAFF. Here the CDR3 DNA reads TGTGCCAGCAGTTCGGACAGGATCGGCACTGAAGCTTTCTTT.

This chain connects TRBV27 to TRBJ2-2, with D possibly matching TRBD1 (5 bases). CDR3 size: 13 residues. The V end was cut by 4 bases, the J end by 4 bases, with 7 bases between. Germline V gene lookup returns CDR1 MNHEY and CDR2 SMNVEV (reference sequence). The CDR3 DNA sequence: TGTGCCAGCAGTTCTACAGGCACCGGGGAGCTGTTTTTT. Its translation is CASSSTGTGELFF.

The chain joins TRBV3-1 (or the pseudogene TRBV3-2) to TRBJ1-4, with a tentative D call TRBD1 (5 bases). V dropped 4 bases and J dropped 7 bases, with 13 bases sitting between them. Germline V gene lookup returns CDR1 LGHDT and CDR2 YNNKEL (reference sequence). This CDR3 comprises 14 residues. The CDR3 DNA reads TGTGCCAGCAGCCTCAGGGAAGGCGGTGAAAAACTGTTTTTT. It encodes CASSLREGGEKLFF.

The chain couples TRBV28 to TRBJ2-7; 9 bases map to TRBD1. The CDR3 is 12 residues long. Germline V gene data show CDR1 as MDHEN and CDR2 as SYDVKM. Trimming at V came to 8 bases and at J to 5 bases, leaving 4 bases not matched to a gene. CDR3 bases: TGTGCCAGCGGGACAGGGCATCACGAGCAGTACTTC. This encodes CASGTGHHEQYF.

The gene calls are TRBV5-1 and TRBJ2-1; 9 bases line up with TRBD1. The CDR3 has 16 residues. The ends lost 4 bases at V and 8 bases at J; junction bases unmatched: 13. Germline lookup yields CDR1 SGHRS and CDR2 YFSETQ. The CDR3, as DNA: TGCGCCAGCAGCCAACGCGCGGGACAGGGAAGGGATGAGCAGTTCTTC. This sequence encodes CASSQRAGQGRDEQFF.

DNA of the CDR3: TGCAGCGTCGCACAGGCGTTCCAAGAGACCCAGTACTTC. Protein sequence: CSVAQAFQETQYF. The chain is built from TRBV29-1 and TRBJ2-5; D perhaps matches TRBD1 (5 bases). Germline loops: CDR1 SQVTM, CDR2 ANQGSEA. There are 13 residues in the CDR3. The V and J ends lost 6 bases and 1 base respectively, with 12 bases between them.

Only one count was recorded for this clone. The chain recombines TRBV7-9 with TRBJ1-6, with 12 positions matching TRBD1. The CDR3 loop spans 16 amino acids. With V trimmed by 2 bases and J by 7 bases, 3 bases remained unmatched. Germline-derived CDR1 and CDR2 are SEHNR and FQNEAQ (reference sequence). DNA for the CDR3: TGTGCCAGCAGCTTATCGGGACAGGGGGCCAATTCACCCCTCCACTTT. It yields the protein CASSLSGQGANSPLHF.

The CDR3 DNA follows: TGTGCCACCAGTGATTTCGAGCCCCCCGGGGAGCTGTTTTTT. It yields the protein CATSDFEPPGELFF. J is TRBJ2-2 and V is TRBV24-1; D is unclear. V was cut by 1 base and J by 6 bases, with 8 bases left in between. This CDR3 contains 14 residues. Germline CDR1 reads KGHDR; CDR2 reads SFDVKD.

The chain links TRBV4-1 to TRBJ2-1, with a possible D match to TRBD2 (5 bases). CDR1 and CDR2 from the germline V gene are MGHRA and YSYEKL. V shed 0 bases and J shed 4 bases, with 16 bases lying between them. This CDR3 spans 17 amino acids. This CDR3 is CASSQDHPGGFYNEQFF. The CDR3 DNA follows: TGCGCCAGCAGCCAAGACCATCCAGGAGGCTTTTACAATGAGCAGTTCTTC.

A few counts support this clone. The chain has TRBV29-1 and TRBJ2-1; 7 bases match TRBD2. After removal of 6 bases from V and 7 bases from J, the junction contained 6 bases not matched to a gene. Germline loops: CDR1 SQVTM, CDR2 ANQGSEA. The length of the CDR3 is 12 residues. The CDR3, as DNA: TGCAGCGTGGCGGGGGTAGTAAATGAGCAGTTCTTC. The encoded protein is CSVAGVVNEQFF.

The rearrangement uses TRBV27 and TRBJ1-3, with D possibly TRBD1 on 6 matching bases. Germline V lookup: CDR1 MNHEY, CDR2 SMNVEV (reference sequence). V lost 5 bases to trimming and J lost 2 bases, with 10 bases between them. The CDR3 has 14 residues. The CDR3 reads CASSTGSPGNTIYF. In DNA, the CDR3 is TGTGCCAGCAGTACAGGGAGCCCTGGAAACACCATATATTTT.